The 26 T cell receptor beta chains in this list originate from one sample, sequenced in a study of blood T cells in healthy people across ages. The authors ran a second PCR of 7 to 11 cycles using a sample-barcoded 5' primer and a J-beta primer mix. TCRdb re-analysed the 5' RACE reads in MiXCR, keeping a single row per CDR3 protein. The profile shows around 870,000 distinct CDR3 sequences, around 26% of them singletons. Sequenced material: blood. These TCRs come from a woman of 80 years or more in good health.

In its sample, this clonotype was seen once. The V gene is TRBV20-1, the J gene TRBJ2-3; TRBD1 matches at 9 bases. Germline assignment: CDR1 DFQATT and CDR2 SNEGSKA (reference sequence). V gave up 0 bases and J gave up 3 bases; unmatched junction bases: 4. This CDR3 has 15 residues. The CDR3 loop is CSARDGQGWTDTQYF. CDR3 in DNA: TGCAGTGCTAGAGACGGACAGGGGTGGACAGATACGCAGTATTTT.

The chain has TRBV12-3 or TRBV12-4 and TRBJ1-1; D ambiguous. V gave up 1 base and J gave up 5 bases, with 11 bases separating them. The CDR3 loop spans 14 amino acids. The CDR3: CASSLVEVDTEAFF. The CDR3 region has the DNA TGTGCCAGCAGTTTAGTCGAAGTGGATACTGAAGCTTTCTTT.

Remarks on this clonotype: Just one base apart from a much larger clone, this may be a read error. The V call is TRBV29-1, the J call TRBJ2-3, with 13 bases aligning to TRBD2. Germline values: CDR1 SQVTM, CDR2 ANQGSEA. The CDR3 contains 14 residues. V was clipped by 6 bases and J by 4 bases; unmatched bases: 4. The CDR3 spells CSVGTSGVSDTQYF. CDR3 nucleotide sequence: TGCAGCGTCGGGACTAGCGGGGTTTCAGATACGCAGTATTTT.

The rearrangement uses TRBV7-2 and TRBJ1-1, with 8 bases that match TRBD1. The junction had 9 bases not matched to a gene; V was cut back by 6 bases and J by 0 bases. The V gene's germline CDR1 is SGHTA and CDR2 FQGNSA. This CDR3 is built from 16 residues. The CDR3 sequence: CASRRQGAVMNTEAFF. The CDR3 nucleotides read TGTGCCAGCAGACGTCAGGGGGCCGTCATGAACACTGAAGCTTTCTTT.

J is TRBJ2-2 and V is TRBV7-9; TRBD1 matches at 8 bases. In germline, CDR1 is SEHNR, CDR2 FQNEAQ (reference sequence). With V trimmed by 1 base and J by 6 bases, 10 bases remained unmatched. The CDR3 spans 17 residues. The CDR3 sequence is CASSLVIVTGVSGELFF. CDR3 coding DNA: TGTGCCAGCAGCTTAGTGATTGTGACAGGGGTTTCCGGGGAGCTGTTTTTT.

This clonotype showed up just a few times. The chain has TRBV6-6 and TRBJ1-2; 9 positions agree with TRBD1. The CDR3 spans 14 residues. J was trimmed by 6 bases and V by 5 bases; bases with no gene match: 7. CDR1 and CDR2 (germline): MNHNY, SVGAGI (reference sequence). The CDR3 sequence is CASSPSGQGHGYTF. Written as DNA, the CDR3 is TGTGCCAGCAGTCCCTCGGGACAGGGTCATGGCTACACCTTC.

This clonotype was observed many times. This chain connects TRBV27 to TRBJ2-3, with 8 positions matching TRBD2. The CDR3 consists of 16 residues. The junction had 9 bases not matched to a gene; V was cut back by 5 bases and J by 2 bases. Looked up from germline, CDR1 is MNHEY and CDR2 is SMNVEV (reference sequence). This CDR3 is CASSALGGGSTDTQYF. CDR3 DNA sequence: TGTGCCAGCAGTGCCCTAGGCGGGGGGTCCACAGATACGCAGTATTTT.

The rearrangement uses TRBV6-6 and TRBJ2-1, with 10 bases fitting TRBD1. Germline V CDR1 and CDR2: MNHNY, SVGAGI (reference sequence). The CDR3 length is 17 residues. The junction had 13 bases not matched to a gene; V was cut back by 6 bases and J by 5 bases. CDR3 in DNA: TGTGCCAGCAGATTGACAGGGGGCGATCTCGCCGACAATGAGCAGTTCTTC. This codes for CASRLTGGDLADNEQFF.

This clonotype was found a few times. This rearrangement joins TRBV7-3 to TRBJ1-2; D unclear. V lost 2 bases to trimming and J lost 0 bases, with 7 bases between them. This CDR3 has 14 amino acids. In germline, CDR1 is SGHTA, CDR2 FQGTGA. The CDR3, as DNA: TGTGCCAGCAGCTTACATCCAGCTAACTATGGCTACACCTTC. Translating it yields CASSLHPANYGYTF.

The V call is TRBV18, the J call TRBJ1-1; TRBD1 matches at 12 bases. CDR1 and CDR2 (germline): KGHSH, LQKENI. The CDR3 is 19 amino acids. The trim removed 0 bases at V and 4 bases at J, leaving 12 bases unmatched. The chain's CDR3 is CASSPPDSWDRGPGTEAFF. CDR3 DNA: TGTGCCAGCTCACCACCAGATTCATGGGACAGGGGGCCTGGCACTGAAGCTTTCTTT.

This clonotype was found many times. The CDR3 region is CSVRGTGGETDTQYF. Here the CDR3 DNA reads TGCAGCGTGAGAGGGACGGGGGGGGAGACAGATACGCAGTATTTT. The rearrangement joins TRBV29-1 to TRBJ2-3, with TRBD2 matching 8 bases. V was pared by 6 bases and J by 3 bases, with 11 bases of the junction left unmatched. Germline lookup yields CDR1 SQVTM and CDR2 ANQGSEA. This CDR3 comprises 15 residues.

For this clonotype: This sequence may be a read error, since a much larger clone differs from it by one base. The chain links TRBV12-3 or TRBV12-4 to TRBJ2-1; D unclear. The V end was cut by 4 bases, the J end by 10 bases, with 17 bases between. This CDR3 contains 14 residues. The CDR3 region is CASSSTRKGYEQFF. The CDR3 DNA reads TGTGCCAGCAGTTCGACAAGGAAGGGCTACGAGCAGTTCTTC.

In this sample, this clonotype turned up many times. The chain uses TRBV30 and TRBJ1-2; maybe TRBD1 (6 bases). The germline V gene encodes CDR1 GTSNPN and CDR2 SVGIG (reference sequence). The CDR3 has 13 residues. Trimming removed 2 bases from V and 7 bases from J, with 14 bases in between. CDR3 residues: CAWSLGGSGGYTF. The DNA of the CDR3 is TGTGCCTGGAGTCTCGGGGGCTCTGGTGGCTACACCTTC.

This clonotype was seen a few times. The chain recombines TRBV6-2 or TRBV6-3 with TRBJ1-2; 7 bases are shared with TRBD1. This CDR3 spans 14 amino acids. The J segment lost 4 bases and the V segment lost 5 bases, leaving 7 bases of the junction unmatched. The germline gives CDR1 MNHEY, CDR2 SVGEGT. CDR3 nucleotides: TGTGCCAGCAGTGTCGGACAGGACATCTATGGCTACACCTTC. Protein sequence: CASSVGQDIYGYTF.

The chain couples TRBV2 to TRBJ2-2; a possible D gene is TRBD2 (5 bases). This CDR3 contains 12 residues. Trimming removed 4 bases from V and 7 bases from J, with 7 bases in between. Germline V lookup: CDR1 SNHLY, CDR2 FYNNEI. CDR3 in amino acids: CASSVRDGELFF. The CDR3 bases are TGTGCCAGCAGTGTACGGGACGGGGAGCTGTTTTTT. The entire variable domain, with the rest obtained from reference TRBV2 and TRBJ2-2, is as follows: EPEVTQTPSHQVTQMGQEVILRCVPISNHLYFYWYRQILGQKVEFLVSFYNNEISEKSEIFDDQFSVERPDGSNFTLKIRSTKLEDSAMYFCASSVRDGELFFGEGSRLTVL.

Here the CDR3 reads CASSPSWAGTKAFF. CDR3 in DNA: TGTGCCAGCAGCCCTTCGTGGGCAGGGACCAAGGCTTTCTTT. The rearrangement uses TRBV12-3 or TRBV12-4 and TRBJ1-1, with D possibly TRBD1 on 5 matching bases. This CDR3 is built from 14 residues. Trimming shortened V by 6 bases and J by 11 bases, and 22 bases separated the two germline ends.

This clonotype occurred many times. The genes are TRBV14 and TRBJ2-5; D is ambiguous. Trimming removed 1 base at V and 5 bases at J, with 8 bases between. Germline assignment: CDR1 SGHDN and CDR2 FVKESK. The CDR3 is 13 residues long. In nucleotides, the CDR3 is TGTGCCAGCAGCCAAGCTTCAGTGGAGACCCAGTACTTC. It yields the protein CASSQASVETQYF.

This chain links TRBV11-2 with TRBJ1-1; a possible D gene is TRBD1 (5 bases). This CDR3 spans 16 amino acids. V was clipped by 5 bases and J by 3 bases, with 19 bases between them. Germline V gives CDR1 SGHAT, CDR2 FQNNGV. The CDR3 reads CASSLFERGRYTEAFF. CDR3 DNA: TGTGCCAGCAGCCTATTCGAGAGGGGCAGGTACACTGAAGCTTTCTTT.

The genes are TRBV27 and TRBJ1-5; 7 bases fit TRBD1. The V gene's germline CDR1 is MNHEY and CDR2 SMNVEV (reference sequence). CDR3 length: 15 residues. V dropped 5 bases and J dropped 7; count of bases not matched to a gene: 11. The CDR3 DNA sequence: TGTGCCAGCAGTGTGACAGGGAAGAAAAAACAGCCCCAGCATTTT. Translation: CASSVTGKKKQPQHF.

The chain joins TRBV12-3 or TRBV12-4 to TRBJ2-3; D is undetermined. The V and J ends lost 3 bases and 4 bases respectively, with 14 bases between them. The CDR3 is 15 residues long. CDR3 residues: CASSFGQSSADTQYF. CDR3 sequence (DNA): TGTGCCAGCAGTTTTGGTCAATCGAGCGCAGATACGCAGTATTTT.

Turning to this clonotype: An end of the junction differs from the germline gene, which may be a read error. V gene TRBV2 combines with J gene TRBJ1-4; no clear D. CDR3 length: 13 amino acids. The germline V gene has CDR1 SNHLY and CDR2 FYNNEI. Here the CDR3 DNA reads TGTGCCAGCAGACAAAGTATCTATGAAAAACGGTTTTTT. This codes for CASRQSIYEKRFF.

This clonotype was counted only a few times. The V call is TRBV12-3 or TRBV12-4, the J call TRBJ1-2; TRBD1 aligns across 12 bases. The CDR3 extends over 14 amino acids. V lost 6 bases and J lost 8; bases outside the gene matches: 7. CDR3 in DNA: TGTGCCAGCAGCTCCGGGACAGGGGGCTGGGGCTACACCTTC. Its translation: CASSSGTGGWGYTF.

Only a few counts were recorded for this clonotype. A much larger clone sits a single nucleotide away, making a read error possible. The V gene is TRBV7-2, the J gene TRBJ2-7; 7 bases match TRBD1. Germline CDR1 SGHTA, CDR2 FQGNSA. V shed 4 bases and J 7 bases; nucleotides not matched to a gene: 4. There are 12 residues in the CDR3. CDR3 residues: CTSSSTGVEQYF. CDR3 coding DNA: TGTACCAGCAGCTCTACAGGGGTAGAGCAGTACTTC.

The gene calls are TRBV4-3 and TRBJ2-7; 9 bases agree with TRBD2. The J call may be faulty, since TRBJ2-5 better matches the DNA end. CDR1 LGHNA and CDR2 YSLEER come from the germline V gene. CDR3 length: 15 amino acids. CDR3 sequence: CASSPPAGGGETQYF. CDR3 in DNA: TGCGCCAGCAGCCCTCCAGCGGGGGGCGGGGAGACCCAGTACTTC.

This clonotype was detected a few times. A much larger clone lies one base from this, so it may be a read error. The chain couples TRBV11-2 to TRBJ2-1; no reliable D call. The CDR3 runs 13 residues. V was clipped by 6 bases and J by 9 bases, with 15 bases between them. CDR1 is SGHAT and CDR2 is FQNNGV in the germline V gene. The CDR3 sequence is CASRRSSLGEQFF. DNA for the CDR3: TGTGCCAGCAGGCGTAGTAGTTTGGGTGAGCAGTTCTTC. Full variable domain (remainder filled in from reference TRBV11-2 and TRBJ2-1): EAGVAQSPRYKIIEKRQSVAFWCNPISGHATLYWYQQILGQGPKLLIQFQNNGVVDDSQLPKDRFSAERLKGVDSTLKIQPAKLEDSAVYLCASRRSSLGEQFFGPGTRLTVL.

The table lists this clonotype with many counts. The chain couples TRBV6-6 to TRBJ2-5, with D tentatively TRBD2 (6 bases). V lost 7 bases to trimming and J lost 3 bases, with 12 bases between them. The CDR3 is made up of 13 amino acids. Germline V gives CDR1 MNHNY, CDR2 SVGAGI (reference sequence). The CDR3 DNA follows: TGTGCCAGCACACTTGGGGGGAAAGAGACCCAGTACTTC. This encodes CASTLGGKETQYF.